The 9 T cell receptor beta chains given below trace back to one sample, sequenced in a study of T cells in women clearing cervical HPV infection (dated by TCRdb to 2016 to 2018). The protocol used for the library was the immunoSEQ multiplex PCR assay. Imported from immuneACCESS, the table was reduced by TCRdb to in-frame sequences with V and J called. These copies leave out some clones; in studies compared against another copy, an unresolved V gene accounts for under half, and the cause of the remainder is not known. This sample's clone table shows 30,000 to 45,000 clones. 1.5% to 2% of the sample belongs to the ten largest clones. Sequencing used blood buffy coat. These receptors were obtained from a woman aged 18-69 years with a cervical HPV16 infection that either progressed to CIN3+ or cleared (not recorded which).

In the case of this clone: The read terminates 3 residues ahead of where the CDR3 ends, so the germline J gene completes it. The chain joins TRBV6-4 to TRBJ2-2, with 10 bases that match TRBD2. Trimming took 5 bases from V and 4 from J; bases not matched to a gene: 4. CDR3 length: 15 amino acids. Germline assignment: CDR1 MRHNA and CDR2 SNTAGT. CDR3 bases read: TGTGCCAGCAGTAGGACTAGCGGTCCCACCGGGGAG. Its protein product is CASSRTSGPTGE. The CDR3, in full, reads CASSRTSGPTGELFF.

About this clone: With the read ending 3 residues before the CDR3 end, the germline J gene is used to fill in that end. This rearrangement joins TRBV19 to TRBJ1-5, with 8 bases lining up with TRBD1. This CDR3 spans 14 amino acids. Germline CDR1 is LNHDA and CDR2 is SQIVND (reference sequence). Trimming removed 0 bases from V and 7 bases from J; junction bases left unmatched: 2. The CDR3 sequence is CASSIEDREQPQHF. CDR3 DNA (partial): TGTGCCAGTAGTATAGAGGACAGGGAACAGCCC. The whole variable domain, remainder taken from reference TRBV19 and TRBJ1-5, is DGGITQSPKYLFRKEGQNVTLSCEQNLNHDAMYWYRQDPGQGLRLIYYSQIVNDFQKGDIAEGYSVSREKKESFPLTVTSAQKNPTAFYLCASSIEDREQPQHFGDGTRLSIL.

To note about this clone: The read is 3 residues too short to cover the CDR3 end, so that end is filled in from the germline J gene. V and J are TRBV5-1 and TRBJ2-5, with a possible D match to TRBD2 (6 bases). CDR1 is SGHRS, CDR2 YFSETQ, per germline. The CDR3 consists of 12 residues. Trimming pared 3 bases from V and 5 bases from J, leaving 8 bases between. The sequenced CDR3 bases are TGCGCCAGCAGCTACAGCGGGGAGACC. This encodes CASSYSGET. The full CDR3 is CASSYSGETQYF.

Worth noting for this clone: The DNA ends 3 residues before the CDR3 does, and the rest of the CDR3 is filled in from the germline J gene. The chain recombines TRBV7-6 with TRBJ2-3, with 7 nucleotides matching TRBD2. Trimming at V came to 5 bases and at J to 0 bases, leaving 5 bases not matched to a gene. The length of the CDR3 is 15 residues. CDR1 is SGHVS and CDR2 is FNYEAQ in the germline V gene. The CDR3 sequence: CASSGDYLSTDTQYF. CDR3 DNA (partial): TGTGCCAGCAGCGGGGACTATTTAAGCACAGATACG.

As regards this clone: The read gets to within 3 residues of the CDR3 end, and the germline J gene fills in the rest. The identical CDR3 is also encoded by other nucleotide sequences in the sample. The rearrangement uses TRBV20-1 and TRBJ2-5; 7 bases are shared with TRBD1. The germline V gene has CDR1 DFQATT and CDR2 SNEGSKA (reference sequence). Germline trimming cut 6 bases from V and 2 bases from J; bases unmatched to any gene: 3. The CDR3 runs 12 residues. CDR3 DNA, as far as it was read: TGCAGTGCCACGGGACAGCAAGAGACC. Its protein is CSATGQQET. Given in full, the CDR3 is CSATGQQETQYF.

For this clone: The observed sequence ends 3 residues before the CDR3 terminus, with the missing tail filled in from the germline J gene. The chain joins TRBV5-5 to TRBJ1-1; D gene unclear. CDR3 length: 15 residues. Germline CDR1 and CDR2: SGHKS and YYEKEE (reference sequence). Trimming shortened V by 3 bases and J by 3 bases, and 15 bases separated the two germline ends. CDR3 bases read: TGTGCCAGCAGCTCAAACCCTAACAGCCACACTGAA. It is translated as CASSSNPNSHTE. From start to end, the CDR3 is CASSSNPNSHTEAFF.

On this clone itself: The sequence runs out 3 residues before the end of the CDR3; the remainder is reconstructed from the germline J gene. This rearrangement joins TRBV10-3 to TRBJ2-3; D ambiguous. Germline loops: CDR1 ENHRY, CDR2 SYGVKD. The CDR3 contains 13 residues. V was clipped by 3 bases and J by 6 bases, with 10 bases between them. The CDR3 here is CAISDVSADTQYF. Partial CDR3 DNA: TGTGCCATCAGTGATGTGTCAGCGGATACG.

In regard to this clone: With the read ending 3 residues before the CDR3 end, the germline J gene is used to fill in that end. The V and J genes are TRBV7-8 and TRBJ1-4; TRBD1 might be the D (5 bases). Germline values: CDR1 SGHVS, CDR2 FQNEAQ. V was shortened by 1 base and J by 0 bases, with 9 bases between the two germline ends. This CDR3 is 16 amino acids long. Incomplete CDR3 DNA: TGTGCCAGCAGCTTAGACAGGCCCTCAACTAATGAAAAA. This codes for CASSLDRPSTNEK. The whole CDR3 is CASSLDRPSTNEKLFF.

As for this clone: The read terminates 3 residues ahead of where the CDR3 ends, so the germline J gene completes it. The rearrangement links TRBV9 to TRBJ1-1, with a possible D match to TRBD1 (5 bases). The V gene lost 0 bases and the J gene lost 0 bases, with 12 bases spanning the gap. CDR1 SGDLS and CDR2 YYNGEE come from the germline V gene. The CDR3 covers 16 residues. The sequenced CDR3 bases are TGTGCCAGCAGCGTAGGCTATGGGGGGATGAACACTGAA. The encoded protein is CASSVGYGGMNTE. The complete CDR3 sequence is CASSVGYGGMNTEAFF. The full variable domain, its missing parts supplied by reference TRBV9 and TRBJ1-1, is DSGVTQTPKHLITATGQRVTLRCSPRSGDLSVYWYQQSLDQGLQFLIQYYNGEERAKGNILERFSAQQFPDLHSELNLSSLELGDSALYFCASSVGYGGMNTEAFFGQGTRLTVV.